The 17 T cell receptor beta chains given below trace back to one sample, sequenced in a study of early T cells in non-severe SARS-CoV-2 infection. TCRdb re-called the 5' RACE reads with MiXCR, one entry per CDR3 protein. Here the sample spans 80,000 to 95,000 distinct CDR3 sequences, approximately 15% being singletons. Sequencing was performed on whole blood. The receptors here all came from an adult who was a healthcare worker with PCR-confirmed SARS-CoV-2 infection or an uninfected control (not recorded which).

This clonotype was picked up many times. The chain has TRBV7-9 and TRBJ2-5; possibly TRBD2 for D (5 bases). This CDR3 has 14 residues. Germline V CDR1 and CDR2: SEHNR, FQNEAQ (reference sequence). The germline V and J ends were trimmed by 4 bases and 5 bases, with 14 bases remaining between them. The DNA for the CDR3 is TGTGCCAGCAGCTCGAAGGACCGGACTGAGACCCAGTACTTC. This codes for CASSSKDRTETQYF.

The chain combines TRBV29-1 with TRBJ2-5; a possible D gene is TRBD2 (6 bases). Trimming pared 5 bases from V and 0 bases from J, leaving 7 bases between. The CDR3 length is 12 residues. Looked up from germline, CDR1 is SQVTM and CDR2 is ANQGSEA. The CDR3 DNA reads TGCAGCGTTCTAGCGTACCAAGAGACCCAGTACTTC. This codes for CSVLAYQETQYF.

The chain couples TRBV3-1 to TRBJ1-2; 7 bases agree with TRBD1. The CDR3 length is 15 residues. Germline assignment: CDR1 LGHDT and CDR2 YNNKEL (reference sequence). Trimming cost V 1 base and J 7 bases; bases outside gene matches: 9. The CDR3 spells CASSQAGGTVSGYTF. The CDR3 DNA reads as TGTGCCAGCAGCCAAGCAGGCGGGACAGTCTCTGGCTACACCTTC.

The rearrangement joins TRBV11-2 to TRBJ1-6; the D gene is possibly TRBD1 (6 bases). The CDR3 consists of 13 residues. Trimming removed 6 bases at V and 9 bases at J, with 12 bases between. CDR1 and CDR2 from the germline V gene are SGHAT and FQNNGV. CDR3 in amino acids: CASRGQYGSPLHF. The CDR3, as DNA: TGTGCCAGCAGAGGACAGTATGGTTCACCCCTCCACTTT.

This chain connects TRBV20-1 to TRBJ2-1; D is tentatively TRBD1 or TRBD2 (6 bases each). The CDR3 covers 12 residues. Per germline, CDR1 DFQATT and CDR2 SNEGSKA (reference sequence). Trimming took 4 bases from V and 10 from J, leaving 14 bases between them. CDR3: CSAIKGGPEQFF. CDR3 DNA: TGCAGTGCTATCAAGGGGGGACCGGAGCAGTTCTTC.

This clonotype was counted ten times or more. In DNA, the CDR3 is TGTGCCGTTACTGTGGGGCAAACCGGGGAGCTGTTTTTT. Residues: CAVTVGQTGELFF. The J gene is TRBJ2-2, the V gene TRBV5-4, with D maybe TRBD1 (5 bases). Germline assignment: CDR1 SGHNT and CDR2 YYREEE (reference sequence). Trimming removed 10 bases from V and 5 bases from J, with 15 bases in between. The CDR3 is 13 amino acids.

This clonotype has only a few counts. The rearrangement joins TRBV12-5 to TRBJ2-5; perhaps TRBD2 as D (6 bases). The CDR3 sequence is 15 residues long. V was trimmed by 9 bases and J by 1 base, leaving 18 bases between them. CDR1 and CDR2 (germline): LGHNT, FRNRAP. In DNA, the CDR3 is TGTGCTAGCGCTACGGGACTCCTCGCCCAAGAGACCCAGTACTTC. Its protein is CASATGLLAQETQYF.

This clonotype was recorded a few times. CDR3 in DNA: TGTGCCAGCAGCCACACTGGAGGGGGTAACCTCGGGGAGCTGTTTTTT. It encodes CASSHTGGGNLGELFF. The rearrangement links TRBV4-2 to TRBJ2-2, with D possibly called TRBD1 or TRBD2 (6 bases each). Between the trimmed V and J ends, which lost 3 bases and 7 bases, there was a span of 18 bases. Looked up from germline, CDR1 is LGHNA and CDR2 is YNFKEQ. The CDR3 has 16 residues.

This clonotype showed up just a few times. The rearrangement joins TRBV7-8 to TRBJ2-5; 8 nucleotides match TRBD2. The CDR3 is 16 residues long. The V gene's germline CDR1 is SGHVS and CDR2 FQNEAQ. The trim removed 1 base at V and 1 base at J, leaving 5 bases unmatched. For the CDR3, the DNA is TGTGCCAGCAGCTTAGGACCCGGGGGGGGCCAAGAGACCCAGTACTTC. This encodes CASSLGPGGGQETQYF.

This clonotype was counted between two and nine times. V is TRBV27 and J is TRBJ2-1, with 7 bases aligning to TRBD2. This CDR3 is built from 16 residues. V lost 5 bases to trimming and J lost 2 bases; unmatched junction nucleotides: 9. Germline V CDR1 and CDR2: MNHEY, SMNVEV (reference sequence). This CDR3 reads CASSRGAGVTYNEQFF. DNA of the CDR3: TGTGCCAGCAGTCGCGGCGCGGGGGTAACCTACAATGAGCAGTTCTTC.

The sample holds many counts of this clonotype. The gene calls are TRBV6-5 and TRBJ1-2; possibly TRBD1 for D (5 bases). Germline assignment: CDR1 MNHEY and CDR2 SVGAGI. The CDR3 extends over 14 amino acids. V gave up 6 bases and J gave up 6 bases, with 17 bases separating them. CDR3 sequence: CASSSGPSLDGYTF. The CDR3 DNA reads TGTGCCAGCAGCTCGGGACCGTCATTGGATGGCTACACCTTC.

This clonotype was observed a few times. This chain uses TRBV12-3 or TRBV12-4 with TRBJ2-1, with a possible D match to TRBD1 (5 bases). V shed 7 bases and J shed 12 bases, with 19 bases lying between them. The CDR3 consists of 13 residues. The CDR3: CASISTQGTRQFF. CDR3 in DNA: TGTGCCAGCATTTCTACTCAGGGCACACGGCAGTTCTTC.

The chain links TRBV29-1 to TRBJ2-5, with a possible D match to TRBD1 (6 bases). The V gene's germline CDR1 is SQVTM and CDR2 ANQGSEA. This CDR3 spans 13 amino acids. V lost 4 bases to trimming and J lost 2 bases, with 11 bases between them. The CDR3: CSVAPGVQETQYF. The CDR3 coding sequence is TGCAGCGTTGCCCCAGGGGTGCAAGAGACCCAGTACTTC. Together with reference TRBV29-1 and TRBJ2-5, the CDR3 gives the full variable domain: SAVISQKPSRDICQRGTSLTIQCQVDSQVTMMFWYRQQPGQSLTLIATANQGSEATYESGFVIDKFPISRPNLTFSTLTVSNMSPEDSSIYLCSVAPGVQETQYFGPGTRLLVL.

The table lists this clonotype with many counts. J is TRBJ1-6 and V is TRBV27; D is ambiguous. Trimming took off 6 bases at V and 10 bases at J, with 10 bases between the two ends. The CDR3 contains 12 residues. Looked up from germline, CDR1 is MNHEY and CDR2 is SMNVEV (reference sequence). The CDR3 nucleotides are TGTGCCAGCAGGGAGGTGGGGTCACCCCTCCACTTT. It yields the protein CASREVGSPLHF.

There are a few counts of this clonotype. This chain links TRBV5-5 with TRBJ2-1; 8 bases agree with TRBD1. From germline, CDR1 is SGHKS and CDR2 YYEKEE (reference sequence). V was clipped by 1 base and J by 0 bases; unmatched bases: 3. CDR3 length: 16 amino acids. The DNA for the CDR3 is TGTGCCAGCAGCTTGCAGGGGGCAAGCTCCTACAATGAGCAGTTCTTC. The encoded protein is CASSLQGASSYNEQFF.

The chain combines TRBV7-8 with TRBJ2-3; no clear D. This CDR3 is 17 amino acids long. Germline-derived CDR1 and CDR2 are SGHVS and FQNEAQ. V lost 0 bases to trimming and J lost 3 bases, with 16 bases between them. CDR3 sequence reads: CASSLAPLRLGTDTQYF. CDR3 bases: TGTGCCAGCAGCTTAGCGCCACTGCGACTTGGGACAGATACGCAGTATTTT.

This clonotype was observed a handful of times. The chain combines TRBV4-1 with TRBJ1-3; 9 nucleotides align to TRBD1. After removal of 0 bases from V and 2 bases from J, the junction contained 11 bases not matched to a gene. Germline lookup yields CDR1 MGHRA and CDR2 YSYEKL. The CDR3 is 19 amino acids. CDR3 protein: CASSQEATGGKVTGNTIYF. CDR3 in DNA: TGCGCCAGCAGCCAAGAAGCCACAGGGGGCAAAGTGACTGGAAACACCATATATTTT.